The TCR beta chain described here comes from a study of T cell responses to AZD1222 COVID-19 vaccine. As regards this clone: Its antigen remains unidentified.

Profiling relied on immunoSEQ multiplex PCR, and the TCRdb table lists in-frame clones only, not all of them. The sample lists roughly 92,000 clones, 70% to 90% occurring once. Overall study findings and caveats: Only five to seven individuals given AZD1222 were seropositive at baseline.

V was shortened by 6 bases and J by 7 bases, with 12 bases between the two germline ends. CDR1 and CDR2 (germline): KGHSH, LQKENI. CDR3 length: 13 amino acids. This material consisted of peripheral blood, taken 28 days after the second AZD1222 dose. This chain connects TRBV18 to TRBJ2-2, with TRBD1 as a possible D gene (5 bases). The TCR sequence derives from an adult who received the AZD1222 COVID-19 vaccine. The CDR3 DNA reads as TGTGCCAGCTCTCCAGGGCTGGGCGGGGAGCTGTTTTTT. As protein: CASSPGLGGELFF.